The T cell receptor (beta chain) described here comes from a study of post-analysis software for immune sequencing data. General observations from the study: Multiple sclerosis was associated with a significant reduction in normalized Chao1 diversity relative to controls. Elevated frequency relative to controls characterized a handful of TRBV segments in patients, TRBV5-6, TRBV5-1 and TRBV20-1 among them.

V trimming: 2 bases; J trimming: 4 bases; junction bases outside the gene matches: 11. The CDR3 runs to 17 residues. Germline CDR1 reads SGHNT; CDR2 reads YYREEE (reference sequence). A word on this clonotype: The antigen is unknown.

Each TCR beta cDNA library carried unique molecular identifiers. One entry per CDR3 protein, called by TCRdb with MiXCR from the PCR reads. Among about 540,000 distinct CDR3 sequences, around 31% were seen once, and the ten largest hold 6%. This chain joins TRBV5-4 and TRBJ1-5; 8 positions match TRBD1. The sample consisted of blood. This TCR came from a girl younger than 18 with multiple sclerosis. Here the CDR3 DNA reads TGTGCCAGCAGCTTTTATTCCCTGGACAGGGTAAATCAGCCCCAGCATTTT. Amino acid sequence: CASSFYSLDRVNQPQHF.